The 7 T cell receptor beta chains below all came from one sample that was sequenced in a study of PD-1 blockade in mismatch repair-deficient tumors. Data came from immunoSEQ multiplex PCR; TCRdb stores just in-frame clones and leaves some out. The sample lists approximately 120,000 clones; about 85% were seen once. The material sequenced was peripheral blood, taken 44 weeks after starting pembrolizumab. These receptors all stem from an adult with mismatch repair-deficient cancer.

The DNA of the CDR3 is TGTGCCAGCAGTAGGGACTACACCGGGGAGCTGTTTTTT. Its protein product is CASSRDYTGELFF. The chain is built from TRBV5-6 and TRBJ2-2; TRBD2 might be the D (6 bases). Germline V CDR1 and CDR2: SGHDT, YYEEEE. The V end lost 5 bases, the J end lost 3 bases, and 8 bases lay between the germline ends. This CDR3 region has 13 residues. The full variable domain, rest sourced from reference TRBV5-6 and TRBJ2-2, is DAGVTQSPTHLIKTRGQQVTLRCSPKSGHDTVSWYQQALGQGPQFIFQYYEEEERQRGNFPDRFSGHQFPNYSSELNVNALLLGDSALYLCASSRDYTGELFFGEGSRLTVL.

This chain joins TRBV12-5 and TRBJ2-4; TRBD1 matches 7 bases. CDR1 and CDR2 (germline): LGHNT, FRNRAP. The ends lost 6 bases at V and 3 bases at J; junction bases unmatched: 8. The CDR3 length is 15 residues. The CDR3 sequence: CASGIGGMDKNIQYF. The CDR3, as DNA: TGTGCTAGTGGGATAGGGGGCATGGACAAAAACATTCAGTACTTC.

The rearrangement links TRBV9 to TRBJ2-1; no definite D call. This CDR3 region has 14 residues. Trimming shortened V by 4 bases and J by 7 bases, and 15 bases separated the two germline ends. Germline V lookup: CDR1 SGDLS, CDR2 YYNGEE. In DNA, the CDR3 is TGTGCCAGCAGCCCGACTTTTTTCGCGAATGAGCAGTTCTTC. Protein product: CASSPTFFANEQFF.

In nucleotides, the CDR3 is TGTGCCATCACCAGGACTAGCGGGAGGGCGATGGGCAATGAGCAGTTCTTC. The encoded protein is CAITRTSGRAMGNEQFF. This chain joins TRBV10-3 and TRBJ2-1; the match to TRBD2 covers 15 bases. The CDR3 runs to 17 residues. The V gene end was trimmed by 7 bases and the J gene end by 6 bases; junction bases not matched to a gene: 10. Per the germline V gene, CDR1 is ENHRY and CDR2 is SYGVKD.

The CDR3 nucleotides read TGTGCCAGCAGCTTGGAAGGGGGGGCGCATTACGAGCAGTACTTC. It codes for CASSLEGGAHYEQYF. The chain joins TRBV5-6 to TRBJ2-7; D possibly corresponds to TRBD2 (7 bases). The CDR3 loop spans 15 amino acids. V was shortened by 0 bases and J by 4 bases, with 14 bases between the two germline ends. Germline V lookup: CDR1 SGHDT, CDR2 YYEEEE.

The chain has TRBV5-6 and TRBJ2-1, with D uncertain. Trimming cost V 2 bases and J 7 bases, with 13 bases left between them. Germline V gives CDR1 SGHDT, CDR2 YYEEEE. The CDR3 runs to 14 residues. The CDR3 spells CASSLFRALNEQFF. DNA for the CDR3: TGTGCCAGCAGCTTATTCCGGGCGCTTAATGAGCAGTTCTTC.

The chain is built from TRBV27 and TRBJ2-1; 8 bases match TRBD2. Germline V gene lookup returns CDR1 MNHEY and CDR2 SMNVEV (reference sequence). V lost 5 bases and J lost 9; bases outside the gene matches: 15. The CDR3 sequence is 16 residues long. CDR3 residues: CASSGVRVSGIGEQFF. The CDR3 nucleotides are TGTGCCAGCAGTGGAGTTCGGGTTAGCGGGATTGGTGAGCAGTTCTTC.